This TCR beta chain was identified during a study of blood T cell repertoires in COVID-19. Study overall: T cells, B-cell-depleted T cells, or PBMCs supplied cDNA or gDNA.

This CDR3 region has 16 residues. Looked up from germline, CDR1 is GTSNPN and CDR2 is SVGIG (reference sequence). V trimming: 0 bases; J trimming: 2 bases; junction bases outside the gene matches: 6. All enrollees were roughly 18 to 95 years old and from around 25 US areas. Clinical history as reported by participants underpinned cohort assignment. Two negative PCRs, clearance, or symptom resolution were required of recovered Cohort 3 donors. Clones were sequenced by immunoSEQ multiplex PCR, and TCRdb holds only the in-frame ones, with some missing. The sample holds 200,000 or so clones, 87% seen once.

The J gene is TRBJ2-3, the V gene TRBV30, with 9 bases that match TRBD2. This TCR was recovered from a man aged 30 to 39 who had recovered from COVID-19. Sample: PBMCs or T cells enriched from blood (not recorded which). CDR3 nucleotides: TGTGCCTGGAGTGTAGGGCTAGCGGGACACACAGATACGCAGTATTTT. It codes for CAWSVGLAGHTDTQYF.